This T cell receptor (beta chain) was documented in a study of blood T cell repertoires in COVID-19. As for the study in general: COVID-19 samples collected from the United States, Italy and Spain covered acute and convalescent phases.

Per the original data handling: How many nucleated cells were present was estimated from reference gene primer amplification. Method: immunoSEQ multiplex PCR; TCRdb's copy keeps in-frame clones and lacks some. V, J and clone size were drawn from that table, and D and trimming were deduced from the DNA. The sample shows 400,000 to 500,000 clones, approximately 88% of them seen only once. The participants were between about 18 and 90 years old and came from roughly 24 US areas. The recovered donors of Cohort 3 showed two negative PCRs, clearance, or symptom resolution. This clone has only one observation. Germline trimming cut 4 bases from V and 3 bases from J; bases unmatched to any gene: 4. CDR3 length: 15 amino acids. CDR1 is KGHDR and CDR2 is SFDVKD in the germline V gene.

The specimen sequenced was PBMCs or T cells enriched from blood (not recorded which). The origin of this receptor is a middle-aged woman who had recovered from COVID-19. This chain uses TRBV24-1 with TRBJ1-1, with 10 bases fitting TRBD1. In DNA form, the CDR3 reads TGTGCCACCAGTGACCCTGGACAGGGGGACACTGAAGCTTTCTTT. It specifies CATSDPGQGDTEAFF.